Ten or more counts support the clone carrying this TCR beta chain. What it recognizes is unknown. Looked up from germline, CDR1 is SEHNR and CDR2 is FQNEAQ (reference sequence). The CDR3 length is 14 residues. The J segment lost 0 bases and the V segment lost 8 bases, leaving 1 base of the junction unmatched. It was with a sample-barcoded 5' primer and a J-beta primer mix that a second PCR of roughly 7 to 12 cycles was run. From the 5' RACE reads, TCRdb called clonotypes with MiXCR, one entry per CDR3 protein. The profile shows 2 million or so distinct CDR3 sequences, roughly 50% of them singletons. This sample was taken from a study of blood T cells in healthy people across ages. Study outcomes and limitations: The recorded TCR beta diversity per million T cells decreased in a roughly linear manner with age. Diversity was higher, and naive CD4+ cells more numerous, in long-lived donors than in aged donors.

This receptor was taken from a woman aged 40 to 50 in good health. The V and J genes are TRBV7-9 and TRBJ2-3, with TRBD2 matching 11 bases. Material: blood. CDR3 residues: CASLAGGSTDTQYF. In DNA form, the CDR3 reads TGTGCCAGCCTAGCGGGGGGAAGCACAGATACGCAGTATTTT.